This T cell receptor (beta chain) was obtained from a study of cytomegalovirus exposure and HLA in healthy donors. With 3 bases clipped from V and 6 bases from J, the junction kept 6 bases outside the gene matches. This CDR3 is built from 15 residues. CDR1 KGHSH and CDR2 LQKENI come from the germline V gene. The PCR ran on 60 Vbeta and 13 Jbeta primers. Some clones are missing from TCRdb's copy, which holds only in-frame ones; the method was immunoSEQ multiplex PCR. The sample has 120,000 to 150,000 clones, 55% to 80% seen once. This chain links TRBV18 with TRBJ1-2; 11 bases align to TRBD1. The sample taken for sequencing was PBMCs. The sequence derives from a woman in her 40s in good health and CMV-seronegative. CDR3 sequence: CASSPGDRGLDGYTF. The DNA of the CDR3 is TGTGCCAGCTCACCCGGGGACAGGGGGTTGGATGGCTACACCTTC.